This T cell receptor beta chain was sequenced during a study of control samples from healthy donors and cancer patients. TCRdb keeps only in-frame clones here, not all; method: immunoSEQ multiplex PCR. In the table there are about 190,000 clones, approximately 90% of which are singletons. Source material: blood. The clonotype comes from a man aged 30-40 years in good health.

The CDR3 sequence is CASSPTPGQGRTEAFF. In DNA, the CDR3 is TGTGCCAGTAGTCCTACACCGGGACAGGGGCGCACTGAAGCTTTCTTT. The genes are TRBV19 and TRBJ1-1, with TRBD1 identical over 10 bases. The germline V gene has CDR1 LNHDA and CDR2 SQIVND (reference sequence). The V and J ends lost 5 bases and 4 bases, in that order; junction bases with no gene match: 10. The CDR3 loop spans 16 amino acids.